This T cell receptor beta chain was captured in a study of monozygotic twins with inflammatory bowel disease. Following a re-call of the 5' RACE reads, TCRdb has one entry per CDR3 protein and lacks DNA. The sample totals hundreds of thousands of distinct CDR3 sequences. This CDR3 spans 14 amino acids. Germline V lookup: CDR1 MNHNS, CDR2 SASEGT. Sample: blood. The TCR was taken from a human donor with ulcerative colitis or Crohn's disease, or a healthy co-twin of an affected twin (not recorded which). The chain links TRBV6-1 to TRBJ1-2; lacking DNA, the TRBD1 call made by TCRdb goes unchecked. The CDR3: CASSEAPGPYGYTF.